Shown below are 18 T cell receptor beta chains from a single sample sequenced in a study of T-cell reconstitution after alpha-beta-depleted transplantation in children. The authors prepared the TCRbeta library with unique molecular identifiers. TCRdb re-derived calls from the PCR reads in MiXCR, one entry per CDR3 protein. The sample has 800,000 to 1,000,000 distinct CDR3 sequences, about 29% seen once; the top ten hold more than 25%. The specimen was PBMCs, mostly from graft donor cells, collected 360 days after TCRalphabeta/CD19-depleted stem cell transplant. The receptor source for this set is a boy under three years old who had a stem cell transplant for SCID, so the T cells may come from the graft donor.

Many counts were recorded for this clonotype. The chain employs TRBV9 and TRBJ1-1; D is unresolved. Germline V gene lookup returns CDR1 SGDLS and CDR2 YYNGEE. V gave up 2 bases and J gave up 1 base, with 6 bases separating them. The length of the CDR3 is 13 residues. CDR3 DNA: TGTGCCAGCAGCGTCGACTGGAACACTGAAGCTTTCTTT. Translating it yields CASSVDWNTEAFF.

In this sample, this clonotype turned up a few times. The chain employs TRBV24-1 and TRBJ2-7; 8 positions agree with TRBD1. The CDR3 runs 13 residues. The V segment lost 4 bases and the J segment 4 bases; nucleotides outside the gene matches: 2. CDR1 and CDR2 from the germline V gene are KGHDR and SFDVKD. The chain's CDR3 is CATSETGEYEQYF. The CDR3, as DNA: TGTGCCACCAGTGAGACAGGGGAATACGAGCAGTACTTC.

This clonotype has only a few counts. The rearrangement joins TRBV10-3 to TRBJ1-6; TRBD1 agrees at 10 bases. The length of the CDR3 is 16 residues. V lost 5 bases and J lost 9; bases outside the gene matches: 10. Germline CDR1 ENHRY, CDR2 SYGVKD. CDR3 region: CAISNGQGGPSSPLHF. DNA of the CDR3: TGTGCCATCAGTAATGGACAGGGGGGGCCGAGTTCACCCCTCCACTTT.

The chain carries TRBV5-1 and TRBJ2-5; perhaps TRBD1 as D (5 bases). Trimming took off 3 bases at V and 0 bases at J, with 9 bases between the two ends. CDR1 and CDR2 from the germline V gene are SGHRS and YFSETQ. This CDR3 is 14 amino acids long. CDR3: CASSSTDYQETQYF. The DNA of the CDR3 is TGCGCCAGCAGCTCGACAGATTACCAAGAGACCCAGTACTTC.

This sequence joins TRBV30 and TRBJ2-3; D is undetermined. Looked up from germline, CDR1 is GTSNPN and CDR2 is SVGIG (reference sequence). The CDR3 has 12 amino acids. The V end was cut by 4 bases, the J end by 1 base, with 6 bases between. CDR3 residues: CAWNPGTDTQYF. The CDR3 bases are TGTGCCTGGAACCCTGGCACAGATACGCAGTATTTT.

The V gene is TRBV28, the J gene TRBJ2-1; either TRBD1 or TRBD2 may fit D (6 bases each). This CDR3 is built from 16 residues. Looked up from germline, CDR1 is MDHEN and CDR2 is SYDVKM. V lost 6 bases, J lost 2 bases, and 17 bases lay in between. The CDR3 coding sequence is TGTGCCAGCAGCCGAAGGGGGGCCGGTACCTACAATGAGCAGTTCTTC. This gives the protein CASSRRGAGTYNEQFF.

This clonotype was counted ten times or more. The chain couples TRBV6-1 to TRBJ2-7; D is undetermined. Germline values: CDR1 MNHNS, CDR2 SASEGT. The CDR3 runs 9 residues. V was trimmed by 10 bases and J by 5 bases, leaving 6 bases between them. The CDR3, as DNA: TGTGCCATCTCGGACGAGCAGTACTTC. It translates to CAISDEQYF.

This clonotype was picked up a small number of times. V is TRBV12-5 and J is TRBJ1-1; unclear D gene. The CDR3 consists of 13 residues. Trimming took off 6 bases at V and 3 bases at J, with 11 bases between the two ends. The germline CDR1 and CDR2 sequences are LGHNT and FRNRAP. The CDR3 DNA is TGTGCTAGTGGCCCTGCGGAGGACACTGAAGCTTTCTTT. Amino acids: CASGPAEDTEAFF.

This clonotype has more than one count but fewer than ten. V is TRBV12-3 or TRBV12-4 and J is TRBJ2-1; D is unresolved. CDR3 length: 15 residues. The V end lost 5 bases, the J end lost 1 base, and 12 bases lay between the germline ends. CDR3 loop: CASSTRTGSYNEQFF. CDR3 in DNA: TGTGCCAGCAGTACGAGAACGGGTTCCTACAATGAGCAGTTCTTC.

This clonotype was seen only a few times. The junction and the germline gene differ at one end; a read error may be behind it. The V and J genes are TRBV11-2 and TRBJ2-7; a possible D gene is TRBD2 (6 bases). Looked up from germline, CDR1 is SGHAT and CDR2 is FQNNGV. The CDR3 is made up of 13 amino acids. In DNA form, the CDR3 reads TGTGCCAGCAGATTAGCGGCAAGCGGCGAGCAGTACTTC. The encoded protein is CASRLAASGEQYF.

V is TRBV9 and J is TRBJ2-7, with D maybe TRBD2 (5 bases). This CDR3 comprises 15 residues. V was shortened by 0 bases and J by 2 bases, with 12 bases between the two germline ends. Germline lookup yields CDR1 SGDLS and CDR2 YYNGEE. DNA for the CDR3: TGTGCCAGCAGCGTAGATGAGCGGCCACCCTACGAGCAGTACTTC. This codes for CASSVDERPPYEQYF.

The sample holds a few counts of this clonotype. The chain combines TRBV12-3 or TRBV12-4 with TRBJ2-2; 9 bases align to TRBD2. V was pared by 3 bases and J by 6 bases, with 11 bases of the junction left unmatched. The length of the CDR3 is 17 residues. The CDR3 sequence is CASSFLLRGGRSGELFF. The CDR3 nucleotides are TGTGCCAGCAGTTTTCTTTTGCGGGGGGGCCGGTCCGGGGAGCTGTTTTTT.

The rearrangement uses TRBV5-1 and TRBJ2-2, with D unclear. This CDR3 contains 14 residues. Trimming left V 2 bases short and J 4 bases short, with 9 bases between. Germline CDR1 SGHRS, CDR2 YFSETQ. The CDR3 DNA sequence: TGCGCCAGCAGCTTTGTACCATCCACCGGGGAGCTGTTTTTT. Translation gives CASSFVPSTGELFF.

This clonotype was found a few times. The J gene is TRBJ2-5, the V gene TRBV12-3 or TRBV12-4; D may be TRBD1 (6 bases). The V and J ends lost 1 base and 5 bases respectively, with 11 bases between them. The CDR3 length is 14 residues. For the CDR3, the DNA is TGTGCCAGCAGTTTAGAGTATGGGGGCGAGACCCAGTACTTC. It specifies CASSLEYGGETQYF.

This clonotype was counted between two and nine times. The V call is TRBV20-1, the J call TRBJ2-5, with D hard to call. This CDR3 has 11 residues. Germline values: CDR1 DFQATT, CDR2 SNEGSKA (reference sequence). The V and J ends lost 3 bases and 4 bases respectively, with 6 bases between them. The CDR3, as DNA: TGCAGTGCTAGGGTGATAGAGACCCAGTACTTC. Its translation: CSARVIETQYF.

This sequence joins TRBV29-1 and TRBJ1-1; D gene uncertain. V lost 7 bases and J 1 base, leaving 7 bases between the germline ends. The CDR3 length is 11 residues. CDR1 is SQVTM, CDR2 ANQGSEA, per germline. The CDR3 sequence is CSGIRNTEAFF. Here the CDR3 DNA reads TGCAGCGGAATAAGGAACACTGAAGCTTTCTTT.

V and J are TRBV2 and TRBJ2-7, with D uncertain. The germline V and J ends were trimmed by 3 bases and 7 bases, with 16 bases remaining between them. The germline gives CDR1 SNHLY, CDR2 FYNNEI. This CDR3 region has 14 residues. The CDR3 DNA is TGTGCCAGCAGTGATCTTCCGTGGGCCGGGGAGCAGTACTTC. Amino acids: CASSDLPWAGEQYF.

The chain is built from TRBV20-1 and TRBJ1-1; D gene ambiguous. This CDR3 spans 15 amino acids. Germline V CDR1 and CDR2: DFQATT, SNEGSKA (reference sequence). The V gene lost 0 bases and the J gene lost 0 bases, with 11 bases spanning the gap. This chain's CDR3 is CSARDPREVNTEAFF. The CDR3 nucleotides are TGCAGTGCTAGAGATCCGAGGGAGGTGAACACTGAAGCTTTCTTT.